This T cell receptor beta chain is from a study of blood T cell repertoires in COVID-19. Background on the study: T cells, B-cell-depleted T cells, or PBMCs provided the cDNA or gDNA that served as material.

The V gene's germline CDR1 is SGHNT and CDR2 YYREEE (reference sequence). The CDR3 has 13 residues. Trimming cost V 2 bases and J 4 bases; bases outside gene matches: 3. This table comes from immunoSEQ multiplex PCR, and its TCRdb copy is limited to in-frame clones, with some not included. This sample has about 95,000 clones, with about 80% found just once. The chain uses TRBV5-4 and TRBJ2-7; 7 bases fit TRBD2. Sequenced sample: peripheral blood. The source of this sequence is a human donor in a cohort sampled during active COVID-19. The CDR3 sequence is CASSLAGPYEQYF. CDR3 DNA: TGTGCCAGCAGCTTAGCGGGGCCGTACGAGCAGTACTTC. Variable domain in full (rest from reference TRBV5-4 and TRBJ2-7): ETGVTQSPTHLIKTRGQQVTLRCSSQSGHNTVSWYQQALGQGPQFIFQYYREEENGRGNFPPRFSGLQFPNYSSELNVNALELDDSALYLCASSLAGPYEQYFGPGTRLTVT.